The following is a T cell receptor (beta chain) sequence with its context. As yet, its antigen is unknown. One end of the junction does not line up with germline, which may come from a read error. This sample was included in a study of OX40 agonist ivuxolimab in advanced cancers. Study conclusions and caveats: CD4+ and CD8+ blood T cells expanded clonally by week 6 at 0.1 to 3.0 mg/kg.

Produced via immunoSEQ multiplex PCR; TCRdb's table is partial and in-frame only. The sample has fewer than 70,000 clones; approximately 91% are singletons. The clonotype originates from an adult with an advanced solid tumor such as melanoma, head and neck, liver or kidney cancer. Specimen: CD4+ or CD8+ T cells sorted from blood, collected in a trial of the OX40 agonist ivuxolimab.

The CDR3 DNA follows: TGTGCCAGCAGCTCCCACGGTGGCGTTCAGGAGGGCCGTGTACAAAGCTTT. Protein product: CASSSHGGVQEGRVQSF. The rearrangement uses TRBV7-3 and TRBJ2-3; TRBD2 is a possible D gene (6 bases). Germline V gene data show CDR1 as SGHTA and CDR2 as FQGTGA. CDR3 size: 17 residues. Based on the CDR3 plus reference TRBV7-3 and TRBJ2-3, the full variable domain is GAGVSQTPSNKVTEKGKYVELRCDPISGHTALYWYRQSLGQGPEFLIYFQGTGAADDSGLPNDRFFAVRPEGSVSTLKIQRTERGDSAVYLCASSSHGGVQEGRVQSFGPGTRLTVL.